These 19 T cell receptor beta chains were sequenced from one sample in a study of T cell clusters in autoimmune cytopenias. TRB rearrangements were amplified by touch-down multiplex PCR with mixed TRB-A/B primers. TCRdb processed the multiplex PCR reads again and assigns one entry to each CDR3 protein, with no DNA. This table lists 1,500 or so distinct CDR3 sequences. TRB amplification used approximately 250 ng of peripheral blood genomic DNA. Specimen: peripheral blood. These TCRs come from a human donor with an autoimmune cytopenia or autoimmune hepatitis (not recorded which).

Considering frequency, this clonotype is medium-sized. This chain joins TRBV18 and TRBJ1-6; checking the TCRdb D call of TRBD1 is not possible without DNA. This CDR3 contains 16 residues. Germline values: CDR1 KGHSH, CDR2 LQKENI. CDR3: CASHPAGGTVNSPLHF.

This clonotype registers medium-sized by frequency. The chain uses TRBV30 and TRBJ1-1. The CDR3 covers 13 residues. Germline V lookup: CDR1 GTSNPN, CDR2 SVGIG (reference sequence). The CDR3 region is CAWSREMNTEAFF. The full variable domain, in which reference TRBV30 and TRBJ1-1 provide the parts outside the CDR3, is SQTIHQWPATLVQPVGSPLSLECTVEGTSNPNLYWYRQAAGRGLQLLFYSVGIGQISSEVPQNLSASRPQDRQFILSSKKLLLSDSGFYLCAWSREMNTEAFFGQGTRLTVV.

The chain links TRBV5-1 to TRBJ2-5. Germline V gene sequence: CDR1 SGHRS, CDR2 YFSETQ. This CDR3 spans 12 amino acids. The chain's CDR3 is CASSPSTQTQYF.

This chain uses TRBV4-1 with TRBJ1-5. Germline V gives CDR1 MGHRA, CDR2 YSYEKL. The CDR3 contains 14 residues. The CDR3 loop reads CASSQDPSNQPQHF.

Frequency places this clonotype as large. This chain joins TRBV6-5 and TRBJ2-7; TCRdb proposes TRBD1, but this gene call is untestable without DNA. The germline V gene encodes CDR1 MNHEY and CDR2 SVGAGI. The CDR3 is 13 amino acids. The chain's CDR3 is CASSYPGHGEQYF.

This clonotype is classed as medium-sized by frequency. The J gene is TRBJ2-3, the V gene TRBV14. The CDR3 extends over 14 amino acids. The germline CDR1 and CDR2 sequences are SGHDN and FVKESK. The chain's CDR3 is CASSQLYTGATQYF.

The chain's CDR3 is CASSLAGGSRVQPQHF. The rearrangement links TRBV7-9 to TRBJ1-5; TCRdb calls TRBD1, which cannot be checked without DNA. Germline V gene lookup returns CDR1 SEHNR and CDR2 FQNEAQ (reference sequence). CDR3 size: 16 residues. Supplemented by reference TRBV7-9 and TRBJ1-5, the full variable domain reads DTGVSQNPRHKITKRGQNVTFRCDPISEHNRLYWYRQTLGQGPEFLTYFQNEAQLEKSRLLSDRFSAERPKGSFSTLEIQRTEQGDSAMYLCASSLAGGSRVQPQHFGDGTRLSIL.

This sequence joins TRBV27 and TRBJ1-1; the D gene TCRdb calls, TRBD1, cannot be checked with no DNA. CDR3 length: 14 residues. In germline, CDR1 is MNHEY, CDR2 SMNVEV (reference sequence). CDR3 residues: CASSSGQGNTEAFF.

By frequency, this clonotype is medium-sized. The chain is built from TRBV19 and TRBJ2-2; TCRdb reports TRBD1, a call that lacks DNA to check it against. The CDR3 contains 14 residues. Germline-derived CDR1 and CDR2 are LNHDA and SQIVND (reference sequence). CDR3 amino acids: CASRAGGSTGELFF.

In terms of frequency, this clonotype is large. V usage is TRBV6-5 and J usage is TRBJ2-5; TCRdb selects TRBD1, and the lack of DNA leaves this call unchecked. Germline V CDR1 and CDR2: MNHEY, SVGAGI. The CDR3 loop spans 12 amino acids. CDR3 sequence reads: CASSYRGETQYF.

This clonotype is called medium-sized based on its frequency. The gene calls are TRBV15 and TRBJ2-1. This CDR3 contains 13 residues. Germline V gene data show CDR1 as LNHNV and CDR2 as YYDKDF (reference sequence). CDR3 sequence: CATSRDFRVERFF.

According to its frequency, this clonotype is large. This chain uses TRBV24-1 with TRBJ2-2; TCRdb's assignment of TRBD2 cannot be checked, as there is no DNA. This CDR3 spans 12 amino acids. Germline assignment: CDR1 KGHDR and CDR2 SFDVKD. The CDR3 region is CATNLPPGELFF.

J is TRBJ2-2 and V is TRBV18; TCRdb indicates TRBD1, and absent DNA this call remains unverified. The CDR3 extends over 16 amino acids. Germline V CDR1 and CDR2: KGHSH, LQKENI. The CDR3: CASSPTGGHNTGELFF. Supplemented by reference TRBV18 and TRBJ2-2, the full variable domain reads NAGVMQNPRHLVRRRGQEARLRCSPMKGHSHVYWYRQLPEEGLKFMVYLQKENIIDESGMPKERFSAEFPKEGPSILRIQQVVRGDSAAYFCASSPTGGHNTGELFFGEGSRLTVL.

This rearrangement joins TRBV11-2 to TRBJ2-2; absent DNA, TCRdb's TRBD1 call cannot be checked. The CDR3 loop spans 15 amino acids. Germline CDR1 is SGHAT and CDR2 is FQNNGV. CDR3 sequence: CASSSPPGGAGELFF.

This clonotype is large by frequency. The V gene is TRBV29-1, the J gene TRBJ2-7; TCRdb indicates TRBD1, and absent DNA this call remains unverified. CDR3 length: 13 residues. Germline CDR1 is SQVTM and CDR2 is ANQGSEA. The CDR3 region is CSVGGGASYEQYF.

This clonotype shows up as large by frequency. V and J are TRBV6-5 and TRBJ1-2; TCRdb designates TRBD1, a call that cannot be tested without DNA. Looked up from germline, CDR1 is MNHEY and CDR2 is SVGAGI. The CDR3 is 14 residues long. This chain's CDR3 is CASSYSARVYGYTF.

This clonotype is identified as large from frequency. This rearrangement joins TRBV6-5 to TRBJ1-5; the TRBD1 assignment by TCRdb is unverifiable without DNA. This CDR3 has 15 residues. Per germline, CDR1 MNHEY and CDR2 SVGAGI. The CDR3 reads CASSSGTGQTQPQHF.

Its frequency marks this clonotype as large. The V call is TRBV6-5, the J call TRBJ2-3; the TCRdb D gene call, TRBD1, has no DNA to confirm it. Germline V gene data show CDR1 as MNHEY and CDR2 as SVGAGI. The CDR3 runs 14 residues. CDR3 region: CASSRTVSTDTQYF.

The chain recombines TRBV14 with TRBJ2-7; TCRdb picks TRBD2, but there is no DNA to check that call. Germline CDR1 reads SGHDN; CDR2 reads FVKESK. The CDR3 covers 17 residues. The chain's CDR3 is CASSQSLGLAGSYEQYF.